Listed here are 29 T cell receptor beta chains from one sample, sequenced in a study of CD8 T cells in Susac syndrome. RNA totalling roughly 0.45 to 1 ug underwent reverse transcription with random hexamers. Using its own MiXCR run on the immunoSEQ multiplex PCR reads, TCRdb lists one record per CDR3 protein. Of approximately 87,000 distinct CDR3 sequences in the sample, 95% to 97% were seen once. Material: CD8+ T cells from PBMCs. The receptors stem from a human donor with Susac syndrome.

The V and J genes are TRBV7-9 and TRBJ2-1; 11 bases align to TRBD2. The CDR3 has 15 amino acids. CDR1 is SEHNR, CDR2 FQNEAQ, per germline (reference sequence). The ends lost 5 bases at V and 6 bases at J; junction bases unmatched: 6. CDR3 in DNA: TGTGCCAGCAGCCGTCCCGGGACTAGCGGCAATGAGCAGTTCTTC. Its translation: CASSRPGTSGNEQFF.

J is TRBJ1-2 and V is TRBV9; 9 bases are shared with TRBD1. The CDR3 is 14 residues long. Germline CDR1 is SGDLS and CDR2 is YYNGEE. Trimming cost V 5 bases and J 3 bases; bases outside gene matches: 5. CDR3 region: CASRSRDRDYGYTF. The CDR3 DNA reads TGTGCCAGCAGATCCCGGGACAGGGACTATGGCTACACCTTC.

This CDR3 reads CSATGTPWGEQFF. CDR3 DNA sequence: TGCAGTGCGACCGGGACCCCATGGGGTGAGCAGTTCTTC. J is TRBJ2-1 and V is TRBV20-1; D may correspond to TRBD1 or TRBD2 (5 bases each). Germline V CDR1 and CDR2: DFQATT, SNEGSKA (reference sequence). Trimming pared 6 bases from V and 9 bases from J, leaving 18 bases between. The CDR3 has 13 residues.

The chain couples TRBV7-9 to TRBJ2-1; D gene ambiguous. The V and J ends lost 0 bases and 10 bases respectively, with 7 bases between them. CDR1 is SEHNR and CDR2 is FQNEAQ in the germline V gene (reference sequence). This CDR3 has 12 amino acids. The CDR3 nucleotides are TGTGCCAGCAGCTTAGCGCTAGTAGAGCAGTTCTTC. Translating gives CASSLALVEQFF.

V and J are TRBV28 and TRBJ2-1; D ambiguous. The CDR3 totals 10 residues. CDR1 and CDR2 from the germline V gene are MDHEN and SYDVKM. Trimming removed 6 bases from V and 10 bases from J, with 7 bases in between. Here the CDR3 reads CASSQREQFF. CDR3 nucleotides: TGTGCCAGCAGCCAGAGGGAGCAGTTCTTC. The full variable domain, completed using reference TRBV28 and TRBJ2-1, is DVKVTQSSRYLVKRTGEKVFLECVQDMDHENMFWYRQDPGLGLRLIYFSYDVKMKEKGDIPEGYSVSREKKERFSLILESASTNQTSMYLCASSQREQFFGPGTRLTVL.

In this sample, this clonotype turned up once. This sequence joins TRBV11-2 and TRBJ2-3; the D is unclear. The CDR3 length is 10 residues. The ends were cut back, 4 bases at V and 6 bases at J, with 2 bases in the middle. The V gene's germline CDR1 is SGHAT and CDR2 FQNNGV. For the CDR3, the DNA is TGTGCCAGCAGCTCGGATACGCAGTATTTT. Its translation: CASSSDTQYF.

The V call is TRBV12-5, the J call TRBJ1-1; tentative D call: TRBD1 (6 bases). This CDR3 has 16 amino acids. V was pared by 0 bases and J by 1 base, with 12 bases between. Per germline, CDR1 LGHNT and CDR2 FRNRAP. The CDR3 DNA follows: TGTGCTAGTGGTTTGGTAGGTACAGGGAGGAACACTGAAGCTTTCTTT. Encoded protein: CASGLVGTGRNTEAFF.

The rearrangement links TRBV12-5 to TRBJ2-1, with D uncertain. The V end lost 5 bases, the J end lost 4 bases, and 15 bases lay between the germline ends. Germline V gene sequence: CDR1 LGHNT, CDR2 FRNRAP. CDR3 length equals 15 residues. The CDR3 DNA reads as TGTGCTAGTGGTCCGGCTGGGCAGAGATACAATGAGCAGTTCTTC. Protein product: CASGPAGQRYNEQFF.

The chain uses TRBV4-3 and TRBJ2-1; TRBD2 might be the D (6 bases). The CDR3 runs to 15 residues. Deletions cut 0 bases from V and 6 bases from J, with 12 bases between. In germline, CDR1 is LGHNA, CDR2 YSLEER. CDR3 protein: CASSQDGGTGNEQFF. In nucleotides, the CDR3 is TGCGCCAGCAGCCAAGATGGAGGGACGGGCAATGAGCAGTTCTTC.

The CDR3 is CASSQVQDRVYNEQFF. DNA for the CDR3: TGCGCCAGCAGCCAAGTTCAGGACAGGGTTTACAATGAGCAGTTCTTC. The V gene is TRBV4-3, the J gene TRBJ2-1; TRBD1 matches 8 bases. Losses at the gene ends were 1 base for V and 4 bases for J; bases not matched to a gene: 6. From germline, CDR1 is LGHNA and CDR2 YSLEER. This CDR3 has 16 residues.

This chain links TRBV18 with TRBJ2-1; TRBD2 agrees at 9 bases. V lost 3 bases and J lost 5; bases outside the gene matches: 5. The germline V gene has CDR1 KGHSH and CDR2 LQKENI. This CDR3 has 15 amino acids. The CDR3 sequence is CASSPASGTHNEQFF. The CDR3 coding sequence is TGTGCCAGCTCACCGGCTAGCGGGACGCACAATGAGCAGTTCTTC.

The V call is TRBV12-3 or TRBV12-4, the J call TRBJ2-7; D perhaps matches TRBD2 (6 bases). The CDR3 has 14 amino acids. The ends were cut back, 0 bases at V and 4 bases at J, with 10 bases in the middle. The CDR3 sequence is CASSLAGGEYEQYF. The CDR3 bases are TGTGCCAGCAGTTTAGCGGGGGGAGAGTACGAGCAGTACTTC.

This chain links TRBV2 with TRBJ2-3, with D unclear. Germline assignment: CDR1 SNHLY and CDR2 FYNNEI. The CDR3 loop spans 12 amino acids. Trimming cost V 7 bases and J 2 bases, with 7 bases left between them. CDR3 in amino acids: CASMPSTDTQYF. DNA for the CDR3: TGTGCCAGCATGCCTTCCACAGATACGCAGTATTTT. The variable domain in full, with the rest retrieved from reference TRBV2 and TRBJ2-3, is EPEVTQTPSHQVTQMGQEVILRCVPISNHLYFYWYRQILGQKVEFLVSFYNNEISEKSEIFDDQFSVERPDGSNFTLKIRSTKLEDSAMYFCASMPSTDTQYFGPGTRLTVL.

The rearrangement links TRBV7-9 to TRBJ1-2, with TRBD1 matching over 8 bases. Germline V gives CDR1 SEHNR, CDR2 FQNEAQ (reference sequence). V lost 5 bases, J lost 9 bases, and 8 bases stayed unmatched. The CDR3 loop spans 13 amino acids. The CDR3 loop reads CASSPTDRGSYTF. The CDR3 DNA is TGTGCCAGCAGCCCAACCGACAGGGGCAGCTACACCTTC.

CDR3 in DNA: TGTGCCAGTCTCGCAGATACGCAGTATTTT. The encoded protein is CASLADTQYF. This chain connects TRBV2 to TRBJ2-3, with D unresolved. This CDR3 is built from 10 residues. Looked up from germline, CDR1 is SNHLY and CDR2 is FYNNEI. V lost 9 bases and J 4 bases, leaving 5 bases between the germline ends. Filled out from reference TRBV2 and TRBJ2-3, the complete variable domain reads EPEVTQTPSHQVTQMGQEVILRCVPISNHLYFYWYRQILGQKVEFLVSFYNNEISEKSEIFDDQFSVERPDGSNFTLKIRSTKLEDSAMYFCASLADTQYFGPGTRLTVL.

The chain carries TRBV25-1 and TRBJ2-1, with D uncertain. There are 13 residues in the CDR3. CDR1 is MGHDK and CDR2 is SYGVNS in the germline V gene. V was shortened by 6 bases and J by 10 bases, with 16 bases between the two germline ends. DNA of the CDR3: TGTGCCAGCAGCCCGACGTTTAGGAACGAGCAGTTCTTC. Protein sequence: CASSPTFRNEQFF.

The chain joins TRBV15 to TRBJ2-1; TRBD2 agrees at 7 bases. Germline assignment: CDR1 LNHNV and CDR2 YYDKDF (reference sequence). This CDR3 region has 15 residues. With 3 bases clipped from V and 0 bases from J, the junction kept 2 bases outside the gene matches. Written as DNA, the CDR3 is TGTGCCACCAGCAGGCGGGAGAACTCCTACAATGAGCAGTTCTTC. Its translation: CATSRRENSYNEQFF.

The gene calls are TRBV5-4 and TRBJ2-1; maybe TRBD2 (5 bases). V was shortened by 6 bases and J by 0 bases, with 10 bases between the two germline ends. The CDR3 runs 14 residues. Germline-derived CDR1 and CDR2 are SGHNT and YYREEE (reference sequence). CDR3 coding DNA: TGTGCCAGCACCCGAGAGGGCTCCTACAATGAGCAGTTCTTC. Its protein is CASTREGSYNEQFF.

The genes are TRBV27 and TRBJ2-6; D uncertain. V was pared by 7 bases and J by 4 bases, with 11 bases between. The V gene's germline CDR1 is MNHEY and CDR2 SMNVEV (reference sequence). This CDR3 comprises 14 residues. CDR3 amino acids: CASNSLGGANVLTF. The DNA of the CDR3 is TGTGCCAGCAATTCCCTGGGGGGGGCCAACGTCCTGACTTTC. Using reference TRBV27 and TRBJ2-6 for the parts outside the CDR3, the full variable domain is EAQVTQNPRYLITVTGKKLTVTCSQNMNHEYMSWYRQDPGLGLRQIYYSMNVEVTDKGDVPEGYKVSRKEKRNFPLILESPSPNQTSLYFCASNSLGGANVLTFGAGSRLTVL.

J is TRBJ2-7 and V is TRBV19, with D possibly being TRBD1 or TRBD2 (5 bases each). The germline CDR1 and CDR2 sequences are LNHDA and SQIVND (reference sequence). The CDR3 is 14 residues long. Trimming removed 7 bases from V and 0 bases from J, with 13 bases in between. Written as DNA, the CDR3 is TGTGCCAGTAACCCGGGACGGAGCTCCTACGAGCAGTACTTC. It is translated as CASNPGRSSYEQYF. The variable domain in full, completed from reference TRBV19 and TRBJ2-7, reads DGGITQSPKYLFRKEGQNVTLSCEQNLNHDAMYWYRQDPGQGLRLIYYSQIVNDFQKGDIAEGYSVSREKKESFPLTVTSAQKNPTAFYLCASNPGRSSYEQYFGPGTRLTVT.

The rearrangement links TRBV7-9 to TRBJ2-4; 9 bases are shared with TRBD2. This CDR3 comprises 18 residues. V was pared by 8 bases and J by 0 bases, with 14 bases of the junction left unmatched. Germline CDR1 SEHNR, CDR2 FQNEAQ (reference sequence). The CDR3 nucleotides read TGTGCCAGCCACGGCGTAGCGGGAGCTCGGATAGCCAAAAACATTCAGTACTTC. Its translation: CASHGVAGARIAKNIQYF. Using reference TRBV7-9 and TRBJ2-4 for the parts outside the CDR3, the full variable domain is DTGVSQNPRHKITKRGQNVTFRCDPISEHNRLYWYRQTLGQGPEFLTYFQNEAQLEKSRLLSDRFSAERPKGSFSTLEIQRTEQGDSAMYLCASHGVAGARIAKNIQYFGAGTRLSVL.

CDR3 loop: CASSSPGPHAFF. The CDR3 nucleotides are TGTGCCAGCAGTTCCCCGGGACCTCACGCTTTCTTT. The V and J genes are TRBV28 and TRBJ1-1; possible D gene TRBD1, 5 bases. CDR3 length: 12 residues. Germline CDR1 is MDHEN and CDR2 is SYDVKM. V was pared by 4 bases and J by 11 bases, with 14 bases between.

The chain has TRBV5-5 and TRBJ2-3; 10 nucleotides align to TRBD2. The CDR3 sequence is 16 residues long. J was trimmed by 2 bases and V by 3 bases; bases with no gene match: 6. CDR1 and CDR2 from the germline V gene are SGHKS and YYEKEE (reference sequence). The CDR3 sequence: CASSSLAGGYTDTQYF. CDR3 nucleotide sequence: TGTGCCAGCAGCTCCTTAGCGGGGGGATACACAGATACGCAGTATTTT.

The V call is TRBV19, the J call TRBJ1-5; no reliable D call. Germline CDR1 LNHDA, CDR2 SQIVND (reference sequence). The CDR3 is 15 amino acids. V dropped 6 bases and J dropped 2 bases, with 14 bases sitting between them. CDR3 DNA: TGTGCCAGTAGAGGACTGGCCGGAGGCAATCAGCCCCAGCATTTT. Translating gives CASRGLAGGNQPQHF.

The V and J genes are TRBV30 and TRBJ2-7; TRBD2 matches at 13 bases. Germline V gene data show CDR1 as GTSNPN and CDR2 as SVGIG (reference sequence). The J segment lost 3 bases and the V segment lost 2 bases, leaving 10 bases of the junction unmatched. This CDR3 contains 17 residues. Here the CDR3 DNA reads TGTGCCTGGAGTCTTAAGACTAGCGGGAGGCAGAACTACGAGCAGTACTTC. This gives the protein CAWSLKTSGRQNYEQYF.

This clonotype occurred once. The chain recombines TRBV27 with TRBJ2-3; TRBD2 might be the D (6 bases). The CDR3 spans 13 residues. Germline lookup yields CDR1 MNHEY and CDR2 SMNVEV (reference sequence). Trimming pared 5 bases from V and 8 bases from J, leaving 14 bases between. CDR3 loop: CASSGGSASTQYF. The CDR3 DNA reads TGTGCCAGCAGTGGGGGGTCGGCGAGTACGCAGTATTTT.

This sequence joins TRBV6-5 and TRBJ1-5, with D uncertain. Trimming shortened V by 11 bases and J by 0 bases, and 8 bases separated the two germline ends. CDR3 length: 12 residues. Germline V lookup: CDR1 MNHEY, CDR2 SVGAGI. In DNA, the CDR3 is TGTGCCTCGGGATTTAGCAATCAGCCCCAGCATTTT. Protein sequence: CASGFSNQPQHF.

The chain couples TRBV6-2 or TRBV6-3 to TRBJ2-5; D is unclear. V was trimmed by 0 bases and J by 8 bases, leaving 7 bases between them. This CDR3 contains 12 residues. Per the germline V gene, CDR1 is MNHEY and CDR2 is SVGEGT. The CDR3 is CASSYSFGTQYF. The CDR3 nucleotides read TGTGCCAGCAGTTACTCGTTTGGCACCCAGTACTTC.

The V call is TRBV20-1, the J call TRBJ2-7; 7 positions match TRBD1. CDR1 and CDR2 from the germline V gene are DFQATT and SNEGSKA (reference sequence). The ends lost 6 bases at V and 2 bases at J; junction bases unmatched: 10. This CDR3 contains 14 residues. CDR3 amino acids: CSAPRQGVTYEQYF. The CDR3 DNA follows: TGCAGTGCCCCGAGGCAGGGGGTGACCTACGAGCAGTACTTC.